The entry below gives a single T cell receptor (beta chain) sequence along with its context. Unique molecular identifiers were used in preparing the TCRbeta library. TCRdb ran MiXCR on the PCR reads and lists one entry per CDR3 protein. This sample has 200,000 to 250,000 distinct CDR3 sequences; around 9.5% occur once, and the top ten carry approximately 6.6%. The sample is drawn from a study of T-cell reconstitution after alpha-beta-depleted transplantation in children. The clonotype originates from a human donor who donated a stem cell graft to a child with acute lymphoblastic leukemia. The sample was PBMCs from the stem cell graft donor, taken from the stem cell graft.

CDR3 nucleotide sequence: TGTGCCAGCATGAGGGAGAGCTCCTACGAGCAGTACTTC. Its protein is CASMRESSYEQYF. The genes are TRBV6-2 or TRBV6-3 and TRBJ2-7, with TRBD2 as a possible D gene (5 bases). This CDR3 spans 13 amino acids. V was trimmed by 7 bases and J by 0 bases, leaving 10 bases between them. Germline V gene sequence: CDR1 MNHEY, CDR2 SVGEGT.